These 14 T cell receptor beta chains were all obtained from the same sample, sequenced in a study of T cells in localized non-small cell lung cancer. The method was immunoSEQ multiplex PCR; TCRdb's version includes in-frame clones alone and lacks a portion of them. Seen here are roughly 35,000 clones, roughly 90% observed once, and the top ten hold about 1.9%. The sample was peripheral blood, taken before any cancer treatment. The receptors here all came from a female donor older than 55 with stage I lung adenocarcinoma.

The chain uses TRBV6-6 and TRBJ2-3; 7 bases agree with TRBD1. The V and J ends lost 0 bases and 2 bases, in that order; junction bases with no gene match: 5. Germline lookup yields CDR1 MNHNY and CDR2 SVGAGI (reference sequence). This CDR3 region has 16 residues. CDR3 DNA sequence: TGTGCCAGCAGTTACTCGAGACAGGGATTCACAGATACGCAGTATTTT. It translates to CASSYSRQGFTDTQYF.

This rearrangement joins TRBV7-6 to TRBJ2-1; 11 bases align to TRBD2. Germline loops: CDR1 SGHVS, CDR2 FNYEAQ. The V and J ends lost 0 bases and 7 bases, in that order; junction bases with no gene match: 5. This CDR3 has 16 amino acids. This CDR3 reads CASSLAPSGGFNEQFF. The CDR3 nucleotides are TGTGCCAGCAGCTTAGCGCCTAGCGGGGGGTTTAATGAGCAGTTCTTC.

J is TRBJ2-7 and V is TRBV7-2, with 14 bases identical to TRBD2. The CDR3 extends over 18 amino acids. V dropped 3 bases and J dropped 2; count of bases not matched to a gene: 9. The germline V gene has CDR1 SGHTA and CDR2 FQGNSA. The CDR3 reads CASSLTHGLAGGTYEQYF. The DNA for the CDR3 is TGTGCCAGCAGCTTGACTCATGGACTAGCGGGGGGAACCTACGAGCAGTACTTC.

The count of this clone is one. The chain carries TRBV6-1 and TRBJ1-5; 7 positions match TRBD1. Germline values: CDR1 MNHNS, CDR2 SASEGT. CDR3 length: 13 residues. Losses at the gene ends were 6 bases for V and 5 bases for J; bases not matched to a gene: 4. This CDR3 is CASSLDRDQPQHF. The CDR3 coding sequence is TGTGCCAGCAGCCTCGACAGGGATCAGCCCCAGCATTTT.

The V call is TRBV10-1, the J call TRBJ1-6, with TRBD1 identical over 8 bases. The CDR3 length is 15 residues. CDR1 is WNHNN, CDR2 SYGVQD, per germline (reference sequence). J lost 6 bases, V lost 8 bases, and 9 bases had no gene match. Written as DNA, the CDR3 is TGCGCCAGCCCCGGAAGGACAGGGAGTAATTCACCCCTCCACTTT. Protein product: CASPGRTGSNSPLHF.

This chain joins TRBV30 and TRBJ1-1, with 8 positions matching TRBD1. With 1 base clipped from V and 5 bases from J, the junction kept 3 bases outside the gene matches. Germline V lookup: CDR1 GTSNPN, CDR2 SVGIG (reference sequence). The CDR3 covers 13 residues. The CDR3 DNA is TGTGCCTGGAGTGGGACAGGGTGGACTGAAGCTTTCTTT. Its protein product is CAWSGTGWTEAFF. The full variable domain, its missing parts supplied by reference TRBV30 and TRBJ1-1, is SQTIHQWPATLVQPVGSPLSLECTVEGTSNPNLYWYRQAAGRGLQLLFYSVGIGQISSEVPQNLSASRPQDRQFILSSKKLLLSDSGFYLCAWSGTGWTEAFFGQGTRLTVV.

This clone was observed a few times. V usage is TRBV2 and J usage is TRBJ1-1; no clear D gene. This CDR3 comprises 14 residues. Trimming removed 8 bases from V and 3 bases from J, with 16 bases in between. In germline, CDR1 is SNHLY, CDR2 FYNNEI. The CDR3 region has the DNA TGTGCCAGCGATCAGAGAAGCGGGGACACTGAAGCTTTCTTT. Its translation: CASDQRSGDTEAFF.

CDR3 sequence: CASRLSASTDTQYF. In DNA, the CDR3 is TGTGCCAGTAGACTCAGTGCTAGCACAGATACGCAGTATTTT. The J gene is TRBJ2-3, the V gene TRBV19; no reliable D call. There are 14 residues in the CDR3. The ends were cut back, 6 bases at V and 0 bases at J, with 10 bases in the middle. Germline V CDR1 and CDR2: LNHDA, SQIVND (reference sequence).

The chain uses TRBV29-1 and TRBJ1-4; unclear D gene. CDR1 SQVTM and CDR2 ANQGSEA come from the germline V gene. Trimming left V 4 bases short and J 8 bases short, with 14 bases between. This CDR3 has 13 amino acids. In DNA, the CDR3 is TGCAGCGTTGGTGACGGACGTGGGGAAAAACTGTTTTTT. The encoded protein is CSVGDGRGEKLFF.

The CDR3 loop is CASGLERTAWNEQFF. The DNA for the CDR3 is TGTGCTAGTGGTTTGGAAAGGACAGCTTGGAATGAGCAGTTCTTC. The rearrangement joins TRBV12-5 to TRBJ2-1; D possibly corresponds to TRBD1 (6 bases). Trimming removed 1 base from V and 7 bases from J, with 14 bases in between. The V gene's germline CDR1 is LGHNT and CDR2 FRNRAP. The CDR3 contains 15 residues. The complete variable domain, with remaining parts taken from reference TRBV12-5 and TRBJ2-1, reads DARVTQTPRHKVTEMGQEVTMRCQPILGHNTVFWYRQTMMQGLELLAYFRNRAPLDDSGMPKDRFSAEMPDATLATLKIQPSEPRDSAVYFCASGLERTAWNEQFFGPGTRLTVL.

CDR3 sequence reads: CASSSTGGSTGELFF. The CDR3 coding sequence is TGTGCCAGCAGCTCTACAGGGGGCTCAACCGGGGAGCTGTTTTTT. The chain employs TRBV2 and TRBJ2-2; 9 nucleotides match TRBD1. This CDR3 is 15 amino acids long. The V gene's germline CDR1 is SNHLY and CDR2 FYNNEI. Losses at the gene ends were 6 bases for V and 5 bases for J; bases not matched to a gene: 7.

This chain uses TRBV10-3 with TRBJ2-3, with 9 nucleotides matching TRBD1. The CDR3 loop spans 15 amino acids. V was clipped by 10 bases and J by 4 bases; unmatched bases: 12. CDR1 is ENHRY and CDR2 is SYGVKD in the germline V gene. The CDR3 reads CATGGTGSKPDTQYF. As DNA, the CDR3 is TGTGCCACCGGCGGGACAGGGTCCAAACCAGATACGCAGTATTTT.

The J gene is TRBJ1-2, the V gene TRBV7-2; D is uncertain. Trimming cost V 5 bases and J 4 bases, with 11 bases left between them. CDR3 length: 13 amino acids. Germline-derived CDR1 and CDR2 are SGHTA and FQGNSA. CDR3 nucleotides: TGTGCCAGCAGCCGGACCTTGTCCTATGGCTACACCTTC. It translates to CASSRTLSYGYTF. Looking up the rest from reference TRBV7-2 and TRBJ1-2 gives the full variable domain: GAGVSQSPSNKVTEKGKDVELRCDPISGHTALYWYRQSLGQGLEFLIYFQGNSAPDKSGLPSDRFSAERTGGSVSTLTIQRTQQEDSAVYLCASSRTLSYGYTFGSGTRLTVV.

The CDR3 region has the DNA TGCGCCAGCAGCTTGGCCTCGGGCTCTGGGGGAAACACCATATATTTT. As protein: CASSLASGSGGNTIYF. The chain has TRBV5-1 and TRBJ1-3, with D uncertain. The CDR3 totals 16 residues. V was pared by 0 bases and J by 4 bases, with 14 bases between. Germline CDR1 SGHRS, CDR2 YFSETQ.